Below, 15 T cell receptor beta chains from the same sample are listed, as sequenced in a study of identical twins. MiXCR was run by TCRdb on the 5' RACE reads, yielding one entry per CDR3 protein. The data contain 650,000 to 800,000 distinct CDR3 sequences, about 9.4% of them singletons. Another study also made use of these data, one on yellow fever vaccine responses in identical twins.

Material: PBMCs. These receptors came from a woman between 18 and 29 years old in good health.

This clonotype was seen a few times. The rearrangement joins TRBV14 to TRBJ2-3; D gene unclear. The germline V gene encodes CDR1 SGHDN and CDR2 FVKESK. V was cut by 4 bases and J by 6 bases, with 11 bases left in between. The CDR3 loop spans 13 amino acids. Here the CDR3 reads CASSRFDKDTQYF. Here the CDR3 DNA reads TGTGCCAGCAGCCGCTTCGACAAGGATACGCAGTATTTT.

There are a few counts of this clonotype. The J gene is TRBJ2-1, the V gene TRBV5-4; D unclear. The V gene's germline CDR1 is SGHNT and CDR2 YYREEE (reference sequence). Trimming took off 3 bases at V and 8 bases at J, with 12 bases between the two ends. The length of the CDR3 is 13 residues. CDR3: CASSSTLRDEQFF. DNA of the CDR3: TGTGCCAGCAGCTCGACACTCCGGGATGAGCAGTTCTTC.

A few counts support this clonotype. The chain couples TRBV28 to TRBJ1-2; D might be TRBD1 (5 bases). The CDR3 has 14 amino acids. CDR1 and CDR2 (germline): MDHEN, SYDVKM. Trimming shortened V by 2 bases and J by 8 bases, and 15 bases separated the two germline ends. This CDR3 is CASSLMILGEGYTF. Here the CDR3 DNA reads TGTGCCAGCAGTTTAATGATCTTAGGGGAGGGCTACACCTTC.

This clonotype was seen many times. The chain links TRBV10-3 to TRBJ2-2; 7 bases agree with TRBD2. The CDR3 covers 18 residues. CDR1 and CDR2 (germline): ENHRY, SYGVKD. J was trimmed by 1 base and V by 4 bases; bases with no gene match: 12. The CDR3 nucleotides read TGTGCCATCAGTGTTGACACCAAGGGACTATTGAACACCGGGGAGCTGTTTTTT. Translation gives CAISVDTKGLLNTGELFF.

The genes are TRBV7-9 and TRBJ2-5; D not resolved. Germline CDR1 SEHNR, CDR2 FQNEAQ (reference sequence). The CDR3 consists of 13 residues. V was clipped by 4 bases and J by 2 bases, with 8 bases between them. CDR3 protein: CASSSEEQETQYF. For the CDR3, the DNA is TGTGCCAGCAGCTCTGAGGAGCAAGAGACCCAGTACTTC.

This clonotype was seen more than once but under ten times. The chain links TRBV11-1 to TRBJ2-2; perhaps TRBD2 as D (7 bases). Germline V gene sequence: CDR1 SGHAT, CDR2 FQDESV (reference sequence). V dropped 5 bases and J dropped 0 bases, with 19 bases sitting between them. There are 18 residues in the CDR3. This chain's CDR3 is CASSTRGAGGTNTGELFF. CDR3 nucleotides: TGTGCCAGCAGCACCCGGGGGGCAGGAGGGACGAACACCGGGGAGCTGTTTTTT.

This clonotype turned up a few times. J is TRBJ2-3 and V is TRBV7-8; 12 nucleotides agree with TRBD2. Germline-derived CDR1 and CDR2 are SGHVS and FQNEAQ. The length of the CDR3 is 20 residues. Trimming took 2 bases from V and 4 from J; bases not matched to a gene: 16. CDR3 coding DNA: TGTGCCAGCAGCTTACGCGCTATAGGGCCGGGACTAGCGGGCTCAGATACGCAGTATTTT. Amino acids: CASSLRAIGPGLAGSDTQYF.

The rearrangement uses TRBV20-1 and TRBJ1-1; TRBD1 might be the D (5 bases). V was shortened by 0 bases and J by 4 bases, with 15 bases between the two germline ends. This CDR3 comprises 15 residues. CDR1 DFQATT and CDR2 SNEGSKA come from the germline V gene (reference sequence). In DNA form, the CDR3 reads TGCAGTGCTAGAGATCTAGGCTCGGGGGTCACTGAAGCTTTCTTT. It is translated as CSARDLGSGVTEAFF.

This clonotype showed up just a few times. The chain uses TRBV5-1 and TRBJ2-3; D is ambiguous. Trimming cost V 1 base and J 0 bases, with 9 bases left between them. CDR1 and CDR2 from the germline V gene are SGHRS and YFSETQ. The CDR3 runs 15 residues. In DNA, the CDR3 is TGCGCCAGCAGCTTGAAAAGCGACAGCACAGATACGCAGTATTTT. Its protein product is CASSLKSDSTDTQYF.

This clonotype was observed a few times. The chain couples TRBV12-3 or TRBV12-4 to TRBJ2-1, with TRBD2 matching over 9 bases. V lost 11 bases and J lost 3; bases outside the gene matches: 20. This CDR3 is 18 amino acids long. Here the CDR3 DNA reads TGTGCCCTCACCGCGTTAATAGCGGGGGCCTTTTACTACAATGAGCAGTTCTTC. Its protein product is CALTALIAGAFYYNEQFF.

In its sample, this clonotype was seen a few times. The V gene is TRBV7-2, the J gene TRBJ2-4, with 10 bases lining up with TRBD2. Germline V gives CDR1 SGHTA, CDR2 FQGNSA. J gave up 6 bases and V 5 bases, and 13 bases lay outside the gene matches. The CDR3 length is 17 residues. CDR3 sequence (DNA): TGTGCCAGCAGCCTCCAGCTAGCGGGAGTGGGTTTAAACATTCAGTACTTC. This gives the protein CASSLQLAGVGLNIQYF.

In this sample, this clonotype turned up a few times. The rearrangement joins TRBV24-1 to TRBJ1-1, with a possible D match to TRBD1 (5 bases). Germline values: CDR1 KGHDR, CDR2 SFDVKD. The CDR3 contains 14 residues. Trimming pared 8 bases from V and 2 bases from J, leaving 14 bases between. This CDR3 reads CATKTGTDNTEAFF. The DNA for the CDR3 is TGTGCCACCAAGACCGGGACGGACAACACTGAAGCTTTCTTT.

This clonotype has only a few counts. The chain recombines TRBV5-1 with TRBJ1-2; TRBD1 matches 7 bases. Trimming at V came to 7 bases and at J to 7 bases, leaving 13 bases not matched to a gene. CDR3 size: 14 residues. The V gene's germline CDR1 is SGHRS and CDR2 YFSETQ. CDR3 in amino acids: CASGITGDPPGYTF. The CDR3 bases are TGCGCCAGCGGAATCACAGGGGATCCTCCTGGCTACACCTTC.

This clonotype has a handful of counts. The V and J genes are TRBV11-1 and TRBJ2-6; 8 bases line up with TRBD2. CDR3 length: 20 amino acids. CDR1 SGHAT and CDR2 FQDESV come from the germline V gene (reference sequence). Trimming cost V 5 bases and J 0 bases; bases outside gene matches: 15. The CDR3 protein is CASSRLLPPGRASGANVLTF. Here the CDR3 DNA reads TGTGCCAGCAGCCGTCTACTTCCCCCCGGGAGGGCCTCTGGGGCCAACGTCCTGACTTTC.

The gene calls are TRBV24-1 and TRBJ2-7, with a weak D call TRBD1 (6 bases). The germline V gene has CDR1 KGHDR and CDR2 SFDVKD. The CDR3 extends over 14 amino acids. V was cut by 3 bases and J by 2 bases, with 10 bases left in between. This CDR3 is CATSDGGPPYEQYF. The CDR3 DNA reads as TGTGCCACCAGTGATGGGGGCCCCCCCTACGAGCAGTACTTC.